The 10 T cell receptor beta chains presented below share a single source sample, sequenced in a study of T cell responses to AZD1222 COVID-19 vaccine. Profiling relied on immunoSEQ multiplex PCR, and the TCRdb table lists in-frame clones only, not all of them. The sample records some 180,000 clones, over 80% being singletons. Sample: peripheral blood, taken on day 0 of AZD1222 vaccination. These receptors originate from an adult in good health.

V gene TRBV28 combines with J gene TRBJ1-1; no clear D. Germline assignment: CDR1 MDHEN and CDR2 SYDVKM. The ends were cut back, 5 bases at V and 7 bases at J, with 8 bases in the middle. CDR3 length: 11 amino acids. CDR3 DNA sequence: TGTGCCAGCAGTCTCGGGCGTGAAGCTTTCTTT. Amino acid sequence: CASSLGREAFF. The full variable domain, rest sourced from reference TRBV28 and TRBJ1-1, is DVKVTQSSRYLVKRTGEKVFLECVQDMDHENMFWYRQDPGLGLRLIYFSYDVKMKEKGDIPEGYSVSREKKERFSLILESASTNQTSMYLCASSLGREAFFGQGTRLTVV.

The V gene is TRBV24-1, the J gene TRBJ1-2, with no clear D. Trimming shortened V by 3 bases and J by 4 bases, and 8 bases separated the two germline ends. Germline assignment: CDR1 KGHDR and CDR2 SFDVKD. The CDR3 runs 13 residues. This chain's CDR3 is CATSDRPFYGYTF. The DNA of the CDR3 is TGTGCCACCAGTGATCGACCCTTCTATGGCTACACCTTC.

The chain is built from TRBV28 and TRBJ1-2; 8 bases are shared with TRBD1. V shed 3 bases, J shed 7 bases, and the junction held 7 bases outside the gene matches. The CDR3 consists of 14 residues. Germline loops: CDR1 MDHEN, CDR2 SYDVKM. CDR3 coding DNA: TGTGCCAGCAGTTTTAATCAGGGGGCAGGTGGCTACACCTTC. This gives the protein CASSFNQGAGGYTF.

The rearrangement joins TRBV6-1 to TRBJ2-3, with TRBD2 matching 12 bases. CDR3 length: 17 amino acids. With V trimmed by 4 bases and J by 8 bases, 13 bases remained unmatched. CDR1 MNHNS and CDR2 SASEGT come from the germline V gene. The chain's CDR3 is CASSAEHGLAGSVTQYF. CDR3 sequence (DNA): TGTGCCAGCAGTGCCGAACACGGACTAGCGGGATCGGTTACGCAGTATTTT.

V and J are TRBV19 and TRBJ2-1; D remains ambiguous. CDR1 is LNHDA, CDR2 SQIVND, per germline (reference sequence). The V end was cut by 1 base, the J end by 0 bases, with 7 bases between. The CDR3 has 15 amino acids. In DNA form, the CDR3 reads TGTGCCAGTAGTATAGCGGTGAGCTCCTACAATGAGCAGTTCTTC. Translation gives CASSIAVSSYNEQFF.

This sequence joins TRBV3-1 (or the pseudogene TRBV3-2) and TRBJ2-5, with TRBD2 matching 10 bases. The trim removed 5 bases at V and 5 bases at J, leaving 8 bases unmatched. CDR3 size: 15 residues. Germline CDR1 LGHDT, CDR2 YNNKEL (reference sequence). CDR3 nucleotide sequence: TGTGCCAGCAGCTTCAAAGCGGGGGGGCTTGAGACCCAGTACTTC. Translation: CASSFKAGGLETQYF.

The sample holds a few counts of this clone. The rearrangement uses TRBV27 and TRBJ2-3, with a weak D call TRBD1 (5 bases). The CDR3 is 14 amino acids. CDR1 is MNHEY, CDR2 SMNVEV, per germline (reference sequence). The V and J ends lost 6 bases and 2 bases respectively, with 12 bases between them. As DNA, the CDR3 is TGTGCCAGCAGGGACACGATTTCCACAGATACGCAGTATTTT. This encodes CASRDTISTDTQYF.

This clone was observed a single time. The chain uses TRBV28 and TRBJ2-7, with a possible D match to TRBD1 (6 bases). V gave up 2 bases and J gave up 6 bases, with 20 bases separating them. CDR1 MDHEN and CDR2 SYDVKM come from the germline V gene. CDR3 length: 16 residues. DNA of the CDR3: TGTGCCAGCAGTTTACACGGCGTACAACTAGGGGGCGAGCAGTACTTC. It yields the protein CASSLHGVQLGGEQYF.

CDR3 protein: CASSFWALGTEEQYF. In nucleotides, the CDR3 is TGTGCCAGCAGCTTTTGGGCCTTAGGTACGGAAGAGCAGTACTTC. The J gene is TRBJ2-7, the V gene TRBV5-6; no clear D gene. V lost 2 bases and J lost 7, with 19 bases in between. The germline V gene has CDR1 SGHDT and CDR2 YYEEEE. The CDR3 totals 15 residues. Full variable domain (rest looked up from reference TRBV5-6 and TRBJ2-7): DAGVTQSPTHLIKTRGQQVTLRCSPKSGHDTVSWYQQALGQGPQFIFQYYEEEERQRGNFPDRFSGHQFPNYSSELNVNALLLGDSALYLCASSFWALGTEEQYFGPGTRLTVT.

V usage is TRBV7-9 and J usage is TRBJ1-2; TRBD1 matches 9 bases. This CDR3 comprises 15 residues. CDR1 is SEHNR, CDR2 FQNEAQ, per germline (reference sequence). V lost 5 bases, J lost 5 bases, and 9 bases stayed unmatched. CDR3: CASSRITGGAYGYTF. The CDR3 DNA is TGTGCCAGCAGCCGAATTACAGGGGGCGCTTATGGCTACACCTTC.